This entry lists 29 T cell receptor beta chains sequenced from one sample in a study of T cells in Graves' hyperthyroidism and ophthalmopathy. The investigators amplified TCR beta CDR3 regions from RNA transcripts. When the TCR CDR3 underwent first-round RT-PCR, the HTBI primer set was used. TCRdb ran MiXCR on the multiplex PCR reads and lists one entry per CDR3 protein. This sample has fewer than 700,000 distinct CDR3 sequences, with 15% to 20% found just once. The sample consisted of blood. The origin of the receptors is a woman aged 18-29 years with Graves' ophthalmopathy.

This clonotype was seen only a few times. The chain is built from TRBV11-3 and TRBJ2-1, with D perhaps TRBD2 (6 bases). There are 16 residues in the CDR3. The V and J ends lost 3 bases and 5 bases respectively, with 17 bases between them. Germline CDR1 is SGHNT and CDR2 is YENEEA. Here the CDR3 reads CASSFSVGLSHNEQFF. CDR3 nucleotide sequence: TGTGCCAGCAGCTTTAGTGTAGGACTATCGCACAATGAGCAGTTCTTC.

This clonotype was counted many times. The V and J genes are TRBV2 and TRBJ1-1; D not resolved. Trimming removed 6 bases at V and 0 bases at J, with 11 bases between. The CDR3 consists of 14 residues. The germline gives CDR1 SNHLY, CDR2 FYNNEI. The CDR3 nucleotides read TGTGCCAGCAGGTCCCAGACCCTGAACACTGAAGCTTTCTTT. The encoded protein is CASRSQTLNTEAFF.

This clonotype has just a few counts. The chain carries TRBV19 and TRBJ2-1; D is possibly TRBD2 (7 bases). V was cut by 3 bases and J by 5 bases, with 14 bases left in between. This CDR3 is 15 amino acids long. Germline CDR1 LNHDA, CDR2 SQIVND (reference sequence). Here the CDR3 reads CASSIFGGGDNEQFF. The CDR3 bases are TGTGCCAGTAGTATTTTTGGCGGGGGCGACAATGAGCAGTTCTTC.

There are a few counts of this clonotype. This sequence joins TRBV5-6 and TRBJ2-5; D not resolved. The germline CDR1 and CDR2 sequences are SGHDT and YYEEEE. Trimming pared 0 bases from V and 5 bases from J, leaving 8 bases between. CDR3 length equals 13 residues. CDR3 region: CASSLDVRETQYF. In nucleotides, the CDR3 is TGTGCCAGCAGCTTGGATGTTCGGGAGACCCAGTACTTC.

This clonotype occurred many times. The chain employs TRBV11-2 and TRBJ2-3, with 7 positions matching TRBD2. This CDR3 is 16 amino acids long. V trimming: 2 bases; J trimming: 1 base; junction bases outside the gene matches: 6. Germline CDR1 is SGHAT and CDR2 is FQNNGV. DNA of the CDR3: TGTGCCAGCAGCTTACATTCGCTAGCGGGCACAGATACGCAGTATTTT. Protein sequence: CASSLHSLAGTDTQYF.

About this clonotype: This may be a read error, as it is one base from a much larger clone. The chain employs TRBV30 and TRBJ1-2; a weak D match, TRBD1 (5 bases). This CDR3 contains 13 residues. Looked up from germline, CDR1 is GTSNPN and CDR2 is SVGIG (reference sequence). Trimming pared 2 bases from V and 4 bases from J, leaving 11 bases between. The CDR3 sequence: CAWSLRGAYGYTF. In DNA form, the CDR3 reads TGTGCCTGGAGTCTTAGGGGTGCCTATGGCTACACCTTC.

This clonotype was observed at least ten times. The chain couples TRBV15 to TRBJ1-1; D remains ambiguous. V was shortened by 4 bases and J by 0 bases, with 12 bases between the two germline ends. The length of the CDR3 is 15 residues. Germline CDR1 LNHNV, CDR2 YYDKDF (reference sequence). The CDR3 loop reads CATSITRAVNTEAFF. In DNA form, the CDR3 reads TGTGCCACCAGCATCACTAGGGCGGTGAACACTGAAGCTTTCTTT.

This clonotype was observed a handful of times. A read error may explain this, as a much larger clone is one base away. The V and J genes are TRBV7-3 and TRBJ2-3, with D perhaps TRBD1 (5 bases). CDR3 length equals 13 residues. Germline CDR1 SGHTA, CDR2 FQGTGA. The CDR3 sequence is CASSPRGTDAQYF. In nucleotides, the CDR3 is TGTGCCAGCAGCCCTAGGGGCACAGATGCGCAGTATTTT.

J is TRBJ1-2 and V is TRBV9, with TRBD1 identical over 7 bases. The CDR3 loop spans 14 amino acids. The germline CDR1 and CDR2 sequences are SGDLS and YYNGEE. V dropped 6 bases and J dropped 5; count of bases not matched to a gene: 10. The CDR3 region is CASNRDRNPYGYTF. The CDR3 DNA reads as TGTGCCAGCAACCGGGACAGAAACCCGTATGGCTACACCTTC.

This clonotype was recorded at least ten times. CDR3 bases: TGTGCCAGCAGCTTAGGGTTTAGCGGGGAAGAGACCCAGTACTTC. It codes for CASSLGFSGEETQYF. The chain is built from TRBV7-3 and TRBJ2-5, with 8 bases fitting TRBD2. V was pared by 2 bases and J by 3 bases, with 5 bases of the junction left unmatched. In germline, CDR1 is SGHTA, CDR2 FQGTGA. This CDR3 has 15 residues.

This clonotype was observed many times. V gene TRBV5-1 combines with J gene TRBJ1-1; possible D gene TRBD1, 5 bases. V was pared by 3 bases and J by 2 bases, with 17 bases between. Germline CDR1 is SGHRS and CDR2 is YFSETQ. The CDR3 extends over 16 amino acids. CDR3 bases: TGCGCCAGCAGCTGGAACCGGGACCCCCTCAACACTGAAGCTTTCTTT. This codes for CASSWNRDPLNTEAFF.

This clonotype showed up many times. The rearrangement uses TRBV16 and TRBJ1-6; the D gene is possibly TRBD1 (5 bases). Per germline, CDR1 KGHSY and CDR2 FQNENV. V lost 5 bases and J lost 7, with 15 bases in between. This CDR3 has 15 residues. CDR3 coding DNA: TGTGCCAGCAGCATGCCGGGGGTATCGAATTCACCCCTCCACTTT. Its translation: CASSMPGVSNSPLHF.

The chain recombines TRBV6-6 with TRBJ2-2; 9 positions agree with TRBD2. This CDR3 contains 15 residues. Germline trimming cut 0 bases from V and 6 bases from J; bases unmatched to any gene: 2. The germline CDR1 and CDR2 sequences are MNHNY and SVGAGI (reference sequence). This CDR3 reads CASSYSSGRPGELFF. DNA for the CDR3: TGTGCCAGCAGTTACTCTAGCGGGAGACCCGGGGAGCTGTTTTTT.

J is TRBJ2-7 and V is TRBV20-1; 8 bases match TRBD2. The junction had 10 bases not matched to a gene; V was cut back by 0 bases and J by 0 bases. CDR1 DFQATT and CDR2 SNEGSKA come from the germline V gene (reference sequence). This CDR3 is built from 17 residues. The CDR3 DNA reads as TGCAGTGCTAGAGATCTCGGGCGGGAGGACCCCTCCTACGAGCAGTACTTC. It codes for CSARDLGREDPSYEQYF.

Concerning this clonotype: A read error may account for a junction end that differs from germline. The J gene is TRBJ1-2, the V gene TRBV2, with unresolved D. The CDR3 contains 12 residues. The germline gives CDR1 SNHLY, CDR2 FYNNEI. In nucleotides, the CDR3 is TGTGCCATCAGTGGGTCAACCGATGGCTACACCTTC. It encodes CAISGSTDGYTF.

The rearrangement uses TRBV9 and TRBJ2-3; TRBD2 aligns across 12 bases. From germline, CDR1 is SGDLS and CDR2 YYNGEE. The V segment lost 0 bases and the J segment 4 bases; nucleotides outside the gene matches: 9. The CDR3 has 18 residues. DNA of the CDR3: TGTGCCAGCAGCGTAGACCTAGCGGGGGGGCGGGGTGCAGATACGCAGTATTTT. Translating gives CASSVDLAGGRGADTQYF.

This clonotype was observed a handful of times. The chain combines TRBV7-3 with TRBJ2-1; D is uncertain. V was trimmed by 1 base and J by 8 bases, leaving 9 bases between them. Germline V gives CDR1 SGHTA, CDR2 FQGTGA. The CDR3 loop spans 13 amino acids. CDR3 region: CASSLIAWDEQFF. The CDR3 coding sequence is TGTGCCAGCAGCTTAATAGCATGGGATGAGCAGTTCTTC.

The sample holds a few counts of this clonotype. This rearrangement joins TRBV18 to TRBJ1-5; 7 bases align to TRBD1. The CDR3 totals 15 residues. The germline CDR1 and CDR2 sequences are KGHSH and LQKENI. V was pared by 3 bases and J by 4 bases, with 6 bases of the junction left unmatched. This chain's CDR3 is CASSPFGDSNQPQHF. The CDR3 coding sequence is TGTGCCAGCTCACCCTTCGGGGACAGTAATCAGCCCCAGCATTTT.

V is TRBV7-9 and J is TRBJ1-1; 9 bases align to TRBD1. The CDR3 is made up of 16 amino acids. V trimming: 6 bases; J trimming: 1 base; junction bases outside the gene matches: 9. The germline gives CDR1 SEHNR, CDR2 FQNEAQ (reference sequence). CDR3 protein: CASSSRQGGRNTEAFF. The DNA for the CDR3 is TGTGCCAGCAGTTCTCGACAGGGGGGGAGGAACACTGAAGCTTTCTTT.

This clonotype was seen at least ten times. This sequence joins TRBV30 and TRBJ1-2, with D possibly being TRBD1 (5 bases). The CDR3 has 13 residues. The germline V and J ends were trimmed by 3 bases and 4 bases, with 12 bases remaining between them. Germline CDR1 GTSNPN, CDR2 SVGIG (reference sequence). The CDR3 region is CAWRRGESYGYTF. The CDR3 DNA reads as TGTGCCTGGAGGAGGGGAGAAAGCTATGGCTACACCTTC.

This clonotype turned up a few times. V usage is TRBV10-3 and J usage is TRBJ2-7; 12 nucleotides align to TRBD2. The CDR3 covers 14 residues. V lost 10 bases and J lost 2; bases outside the gene matches: 6. From germline, CDR1 is ENHRY and CDR2 SYGVKD. CDR3 loop: CATGGTSGPYEQYF. The CDR3, as DNA: TGTGCCACCGGTGGGACTAGCGGGCCCTACGAGCAGTACTTC.

The genes are TRBV4-1 and TRBJ1-1; D possibly corresponds to TRBD1 (6 bases). This CDR3 spans 14 amino acids. The germline CDR1 and CDR2 sequences are MGHRA and YSYEKL. Trimming removed 10 bases at V and 0 bases at J, with 15 bases between. CDR3 region: CATSLNRVNTEAFF. CDR3 sequence (DNA): TGCGCCACCTCTCTTAACAGGGTGAACACTGAAGCTTTCTTT.

The chain has TRBV12-5 and TRBJ1-6; D is possibly TRBD1 (6 bases). CDR1 is LGHNT and CDR2 is FRNRAP in the germline V gene. This CDR3 region has 12 residues. V was trimmed by 2 bases and J by 18 bases, leaving 14 bases between them. The CDR3 is CASGLTNRDTHF. CDR3 nucleotide sequence: TGTGCTAGTGGTTTGACGAACCGGGACACCCACTTT.

In nucleotides, the CDR3 is TGTGCCAGCAGCTTTTTTGCCAGCGTCGCTAACGAGCAGTACTTC. Its protein is CASSFFASVANEQYF. The chain has TRBV7-9 and TRBJ2-7; no clear D gene. Germline CDR1 SEHNR, CDR2 FQNEAQ (reference sequence). Deletions cut 3 bases from V and 5 bases from J, with 17 bases between. This CDR3 has 15 amino acids.

In this sample, this clonotype turned up many times. This chain connects TRBV7-2 to TRBJ2-3; TRBD2 matches 7 bases. This CDR3 is built from 17 residues. V lost 1 base, J lost 4 bases, and 11 bases stayed unmatched. Germline V gene lookup returns CDR1 SGHTA and CDR2 FQGNSA. In DNA, the CDR3 is TGTGCCAGCAGCTTAGAGGTGGGCGGGAGTTCTGCAGATACGCAGTATTTT. Protein sequence: CASSLEVGGSSADTQYF. Based on the CDR3 plus reference TRBV7-2 and TRBJ2-3, the full variable domain is GAGVSQSPSNKVTEKGKDVELRCDPISGHTALYWYRQSLGQGLEFLIYFQGNSAPDKSGLPSDRFSAERTGGSVSTLTIQRTQQEDSAVYLCASSLEVGGSSADTQYFGPGTRLTVL.

The gene calls are TRBV25-1 and TRBJ2-2, with D unresolved. The CDR3 sequence is 13 residues long. V gave up 3 bases and J gave up 2 bases, with 4 bases separating them. Germline CDR1 and CDR2: MGHDK and SYGVNS. The CDR3 nucleotides read TGTGCCAGCAGTGACCCCAACACCGGGGAGCTGTTTTTT. Translating it yields CASSDPNTGELFF.

There are many counts of this clonotype. The chain links TRBV3-1 to TRBJ1-2; D gene uncertain. V was clipped by 1 base and J by 3 bases, with 9 bases between them. Germline V gives CDR1 LGHDT, CDR2 YNNKEL (reference sequence). The CDR3 covers 14 residues. Written as DNA, the CDR3 is TGTGCCAGCAGCCAAGTGGCAGAAGACTATGGCTACACCTTC. It specifies CASSQVAEDYGYTF.

This clonotype was found many times. The CDR3 loop is CASSFLAGEQFF. The CDR3 bases are TGTGCCAGCAGCTTTTTAGCGGGAGAGCAGTTCTTC. This chain joins TRBV7-2 and TRBJ2-1; 8 bases are a match to TRBD2. Germline V gene data show CDR1 as SGHTA and CDR2 as FQGNSA. The ends lost 3 bases at V and 10 bases at J; junction bases unmatched: 2. CDR3 size: 12 residues.

This clonotype was seen a handful of times. The genes are TRBV12-3 or TRBV12-4 and TRBJ2-7; no clear D. The CDR3 consists of 14 residues. V dropped 6 bases and J dropped 0 bases, with 12 bases sitting between them. CDR3 in DNA: TGTGCCAGCAGCTCAAACAGAAACTCCTACGAGCAGTACTTC. This gives the protein CASSSNRNSYEQYF.